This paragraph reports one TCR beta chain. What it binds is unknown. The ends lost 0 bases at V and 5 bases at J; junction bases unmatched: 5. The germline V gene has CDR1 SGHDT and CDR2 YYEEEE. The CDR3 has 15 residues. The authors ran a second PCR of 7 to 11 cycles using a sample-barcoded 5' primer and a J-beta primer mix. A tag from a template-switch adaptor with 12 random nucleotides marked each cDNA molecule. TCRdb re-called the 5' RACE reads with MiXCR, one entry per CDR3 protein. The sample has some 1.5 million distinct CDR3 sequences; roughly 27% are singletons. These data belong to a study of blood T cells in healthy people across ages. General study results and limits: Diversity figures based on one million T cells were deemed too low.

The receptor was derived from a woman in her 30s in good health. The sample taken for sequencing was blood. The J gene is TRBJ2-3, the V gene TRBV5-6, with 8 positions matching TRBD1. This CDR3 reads CASSLGTGYGDTQYF. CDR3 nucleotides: TGTGCCAGCAGCTTGGGGACAGGGTATGGAGATACGCAGTATTTT.